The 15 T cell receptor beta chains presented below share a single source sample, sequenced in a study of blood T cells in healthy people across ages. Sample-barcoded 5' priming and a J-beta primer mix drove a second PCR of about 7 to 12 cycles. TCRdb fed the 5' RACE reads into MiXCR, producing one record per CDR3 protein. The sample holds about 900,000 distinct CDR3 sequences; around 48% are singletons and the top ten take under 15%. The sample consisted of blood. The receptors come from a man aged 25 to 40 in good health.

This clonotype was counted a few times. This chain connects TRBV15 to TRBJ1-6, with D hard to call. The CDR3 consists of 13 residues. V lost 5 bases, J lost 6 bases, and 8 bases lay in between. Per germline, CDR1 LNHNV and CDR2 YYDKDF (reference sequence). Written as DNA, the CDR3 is TGTGCCACCAGCGGGAGCGTTAATTCACCCCTCCACTTT. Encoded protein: CATSGSVNSPLHF.

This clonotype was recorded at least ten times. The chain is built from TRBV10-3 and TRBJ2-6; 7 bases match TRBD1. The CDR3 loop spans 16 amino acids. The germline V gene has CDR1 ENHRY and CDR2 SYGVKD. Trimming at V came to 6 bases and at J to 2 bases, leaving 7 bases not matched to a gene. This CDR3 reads CAISEVGGTGANVLTF. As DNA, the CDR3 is TGTGCCATCAGCGAGGTAGGGGGCACTGGGGCCAACGTCCTGACTTTC.

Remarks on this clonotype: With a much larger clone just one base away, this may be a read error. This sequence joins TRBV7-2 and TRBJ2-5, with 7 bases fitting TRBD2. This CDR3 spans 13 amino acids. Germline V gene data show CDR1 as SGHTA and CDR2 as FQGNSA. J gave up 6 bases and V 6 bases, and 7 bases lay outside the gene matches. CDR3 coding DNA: TGTGCCAGCAGTTCCTCGGGGGGACAGACCCAGTACTTC. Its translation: CASSSSGGQTQYF.

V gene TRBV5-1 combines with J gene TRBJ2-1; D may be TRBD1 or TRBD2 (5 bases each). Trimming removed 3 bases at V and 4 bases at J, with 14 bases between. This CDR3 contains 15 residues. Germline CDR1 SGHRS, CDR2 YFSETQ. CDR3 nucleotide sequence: TGCGCCAGCAGCTCCTTTGGAGAGGGGTACAATGAGCAGTTCTTC. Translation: CASSSFGEGYNEQFF. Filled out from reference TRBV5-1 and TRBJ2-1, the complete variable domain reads KAGVTQTPRYLIKTRGQQVTLSCSPISGHRSVSWYQQTPGQGLQFLFEYFSETQRNKGNFPGRFSGRQFSNSRSEMNVSTLELGDSALYLCASSSFGEGYNEQFFGPGTRLTVL.

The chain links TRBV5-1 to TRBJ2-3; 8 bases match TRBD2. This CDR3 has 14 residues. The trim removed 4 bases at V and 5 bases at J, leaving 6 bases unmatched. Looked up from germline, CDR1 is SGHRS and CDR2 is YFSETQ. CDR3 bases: TGCGCCAGCAGCCCCAGGAGCGGGGGAGATACGCAGTATTTT. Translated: CASSPRSGGDTQYF.

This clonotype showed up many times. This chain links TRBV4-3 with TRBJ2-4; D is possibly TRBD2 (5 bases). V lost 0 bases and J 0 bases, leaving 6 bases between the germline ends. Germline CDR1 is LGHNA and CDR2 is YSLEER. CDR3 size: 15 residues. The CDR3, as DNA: TGCGCCAGCAGCCAAGACGAGGGAGCCAAAAACATTCAGTACTTC. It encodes CASSQDEGAKNIQYF.

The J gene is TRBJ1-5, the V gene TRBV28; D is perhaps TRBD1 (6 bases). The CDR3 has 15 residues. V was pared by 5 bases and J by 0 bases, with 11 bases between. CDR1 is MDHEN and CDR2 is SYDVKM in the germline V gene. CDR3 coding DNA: TGTGCCAGCAGTACTGGACAGATTAGCAATCAGCCCCAGCATTTT. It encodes CASSTGQISNQPQHF.

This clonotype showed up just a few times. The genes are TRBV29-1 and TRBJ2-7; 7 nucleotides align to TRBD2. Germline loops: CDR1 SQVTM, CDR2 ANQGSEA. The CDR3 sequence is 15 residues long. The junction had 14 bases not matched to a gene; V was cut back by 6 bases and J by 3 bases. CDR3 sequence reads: CSVTQSAGDYYEQYF. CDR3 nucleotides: TGCAGCGTCACACAGTCCGCGGGGGACTACTACGAGCAGTACTTC.

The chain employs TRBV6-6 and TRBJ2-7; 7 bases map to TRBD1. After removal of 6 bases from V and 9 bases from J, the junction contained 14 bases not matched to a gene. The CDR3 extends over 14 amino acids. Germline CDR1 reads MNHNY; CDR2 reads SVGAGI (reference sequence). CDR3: CASRVGQSLVGQYF. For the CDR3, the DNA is TGTGCCAGCAGGGTGGGACAGAGCTTGGTGGGGCAGTACTTC.

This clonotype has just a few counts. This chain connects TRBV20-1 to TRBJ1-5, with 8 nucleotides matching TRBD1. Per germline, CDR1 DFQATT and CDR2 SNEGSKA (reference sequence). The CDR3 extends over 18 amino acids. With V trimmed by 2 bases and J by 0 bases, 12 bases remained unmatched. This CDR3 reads CSARWQGAGLISNQPQHF. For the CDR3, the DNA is TGCAGTGCTAGATGGCAGGGGGCAGGGCTCATTAGCAATCAGCCCCAGCATTTT.

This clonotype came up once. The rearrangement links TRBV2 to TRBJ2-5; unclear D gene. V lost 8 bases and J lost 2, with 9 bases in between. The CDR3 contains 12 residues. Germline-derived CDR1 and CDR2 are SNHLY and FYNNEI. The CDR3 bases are TGTGCCAGCTTAATAGGGCAAGAGACCCAGTACTTC. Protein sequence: CASLIGQETQYF. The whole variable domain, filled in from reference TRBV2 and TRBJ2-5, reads EPEVTQTPSHQVTQMGQEVILRCVPISNHLYFYWYRQILGQKVEFLVSFYNNEISEKSEIFDDQFSVERPDGSNFTLKIRSTKLEDSAMYFCASLIGQETQYFGPGTRLLVL.

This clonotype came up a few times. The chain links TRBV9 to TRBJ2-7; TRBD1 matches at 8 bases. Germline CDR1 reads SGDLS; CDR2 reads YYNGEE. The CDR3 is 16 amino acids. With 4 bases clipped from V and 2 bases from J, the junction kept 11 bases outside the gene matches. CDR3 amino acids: CASSLGRDRSTYEQYF. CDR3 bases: TGTGCCAGCAGCCTAGGAAGGGACAGGAGTACCTACGAGCAGTACTTC.

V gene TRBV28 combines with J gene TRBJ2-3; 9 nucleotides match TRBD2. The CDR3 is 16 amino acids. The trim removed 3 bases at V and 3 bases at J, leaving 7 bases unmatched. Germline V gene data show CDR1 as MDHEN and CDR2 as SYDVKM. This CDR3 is CASSLRGGPRTDTQYF. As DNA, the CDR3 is TGTGCCAGCAGTTTGCGGGGGGGCCCTCGGACAGATACGCAGTATTTT. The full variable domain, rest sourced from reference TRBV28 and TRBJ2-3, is DVKVTQSSRYLVKRTGEKVFLECVQDMDHENMFWYRQDPGLGLRLIYFSYDVKMKEKGDIPEGYSVSREKKERFSLILESASTNQTSMYLCASSLRGGPRTDTQYFGPGTRLTVL.

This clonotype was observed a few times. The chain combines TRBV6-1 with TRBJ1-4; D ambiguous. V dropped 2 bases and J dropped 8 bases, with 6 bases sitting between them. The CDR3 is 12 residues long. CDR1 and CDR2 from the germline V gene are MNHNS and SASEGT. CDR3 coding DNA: TGTGCCAGCAGTGAAATTGGAGAAAAACTGTTTTTT. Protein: CASSEIGEKLFF.

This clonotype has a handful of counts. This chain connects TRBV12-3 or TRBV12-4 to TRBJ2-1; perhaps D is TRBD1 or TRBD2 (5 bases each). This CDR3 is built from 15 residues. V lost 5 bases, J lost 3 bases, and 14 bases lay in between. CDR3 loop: CASSAPGRYYNEQFF. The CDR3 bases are TGTGCCAGCAGTGCCCCGGGACGGTACTACAATGAGCAGTTCTTC.